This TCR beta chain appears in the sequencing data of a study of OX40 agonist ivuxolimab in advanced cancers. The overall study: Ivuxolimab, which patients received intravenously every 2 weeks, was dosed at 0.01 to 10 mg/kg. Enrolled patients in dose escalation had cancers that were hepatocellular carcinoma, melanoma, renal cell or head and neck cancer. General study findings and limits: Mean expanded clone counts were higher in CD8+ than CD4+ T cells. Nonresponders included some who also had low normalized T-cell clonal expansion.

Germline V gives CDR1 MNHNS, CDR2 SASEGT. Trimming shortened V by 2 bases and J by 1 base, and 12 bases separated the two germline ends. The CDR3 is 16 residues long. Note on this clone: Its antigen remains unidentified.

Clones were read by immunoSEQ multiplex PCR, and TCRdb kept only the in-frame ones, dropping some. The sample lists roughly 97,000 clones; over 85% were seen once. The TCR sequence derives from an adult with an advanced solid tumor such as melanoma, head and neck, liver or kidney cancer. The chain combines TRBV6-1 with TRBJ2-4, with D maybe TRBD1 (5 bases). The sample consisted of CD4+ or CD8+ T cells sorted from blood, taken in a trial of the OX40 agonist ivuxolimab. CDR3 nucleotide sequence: TGTGCCAGCAGTGAATCTAGGGGATCGGCCAAAAACATTCAGTACTTC. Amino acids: CASSESRGSAKNIQYF.